The 29 T cell receptor beta chains listed next were all sequenced from one sample in a study of blood T cell repertoires in COVID-19. Data came from immunoSEQ multiplex PCR; TCRdb stores just in-frame clones and leaves some out. The sample includes approximately 430,000 clones, more than 80% of them seen just once. Specimen: peripheral blood. These receptors were collected from a woman aged 25 to 39 with active or convalescent COVID-19.

The rearrangement links TRBV9 to TRBJ1-2; 7 bases agree with TRBD1. CDR3 length: 16 amino acids. The J segment lost 4 bases and the V segment lost 3 bases, leaving 12 bases of the junction unmatched. Looked up from germline, CDR1 is SGDLS and CDR2 is YYNGEE. This chain's CDR3 is CASSDSIRQGIYGYTF. As DNA, the CDR3 is TGTGCCAGCAGCGACTCGATAAGACAGGGAATCTATGGCTACACCTTC. The full variable domain, in which reference TRBV9 and TRBJ1-2 provide the parts outside the CDR3, is DSGVTQTPKHLITATGQRVTLRCSPRSGDLSVYWYQQSLDQGLQFLIQYYNGEERAKGNILERFSAQQFPDLHSELNLSSLELGDSALYFCASSDSIRQGIYGYTFGSGTRLTVV.

The chain uses TRBV30 and TRBJ2-1; tentatively, D is TRBD1 (5 bases). CDR1 and CDR2 from the germline V gene are GTSNPN and SVGIG (reference sequence). The V and J ends lost 5 bases and 0 bases respectively, with 11 bases between them. CDR3 length equals 14 residues. CDR3: CAWQKGYSYNEQFF. The DNA for the CDR3 is TGTGCCTGGCAGAAGGGGTACTCCTACAATGAGCAGTTCTTC.

The V and J genes are TRBV5-6 and TRBJ1-2, with 8 bases lining up with TRBD1. The CDR3 is made up of 14 amino acids. Germline V gene lookup returns CDR1 SGHDT and CDR2 YYEEEE. The J segment lost 4 bases and the V segment lost 4 bases, leaving 6 bases of the junction unmatched. The CDR3 loop reads CASSIRQGSYGYTF. CDR3 in DNA: TGTGCCAGCAGCATCCGACAGGGGAGCTATGGCTACACCTTC.

In this sample, this clone turned up a few times. The chain joins TRBV6-5 to TRBJ1-1; the match to TRBD1 covers 10 bases. Losses at the gene ends were 7 bases for V and 7 bases for J; bases not matched to a gene: 6. This CDR3 spans 13 amino acids. Germline V gene lookup returns CDR1 MNHEY and CDR2 SVGAGI. The CDR3 DNA reads TGTGCCAGCACCGTGACAGGGGGCCTTGAAGCTTTCTTT. Translation: CASTVTGGLEAFF.

V and J are TRBV4-1 and TRBJ1-2; TRBD1 is a possible D gene (6 bases). Germline CDR1 is MGHRA and CDR2 is YSYEKL. V was cut by 2 bases and J by 0 bases, with 10 bases left in between. This CDR3 spans 15 amino acids. CDR3: CASSQTDSPNYGYTF. The CDR3 bases are TGCGCCAGCAGCCAAACGGACAGCCCTAACTATGGCTACACCTTC.

The chain carries TRBV4-2 and TRBJ2-3; 7 bases map to TRBD2. J gave up 3 bases and V 4 bases, and 7 bases lay outside the gene matches. Germline-derived CDR1 and CDR2 are LGHNA and YNFKEQ. This CDR3 has 15 residues. The CDR3: CASSPVAGTTDTQYF. The CDR3 DNA reads TGTGCCAGCAGCCCCGTAGCGGGTACTACAGATACGCAGTATTTT.

The chain is built from TRBV5-6 and TRBJ1-4; no clear D. The length of the CDR3 is 14 residues. V was cut by 1 base and J by 3 bases, with 7 bases left in between. The V gene's germline CDR1 is SGHDT and CDR2 YYEEEE. The CDR3 bases are TGTGCCAGCAGCTTGTGGGGAGCTAATGAAAAACTGTTTTTT. Translated, it gives CASSLWGANEKLFF.

V usage is TRBV19 and J usage is TRBJ2-7; tentatively, D is TRBD1 (6 bases). V lost 4 bases and J 1 base, leaving 17 bases between the germline ends. CDR3 size: 16 residues. Germline V gene data show CDR1 as LNHDA and CDR2 as SQIVND (reference sequence). The CDR3 spells CASSTRRDIGSYEQYF. DNA for the CDR3: TGTGCCAGTAGTACCCGACGGGACATAGGATCCTACGAGCAGTACTTC.

The V gene is TRBV6-5, the J gene TRBJ1-1; 8 nucleotides match TRBD1. The CDR3 is made up of 15 amino acids. Losses at the gene ends were 5 bases for V and 5 bases for J; bases not matched to a gene: 10. The germline CDR1 and CDR2 sequences are MNHEY and SVGAGI. DNA for the CDR3: TGTGCCAGCAGTCGACTGGGGACAGGAGGGACTGAAGCTTTCTTT. This gives the protein CASSRLGTGGTEAFF.

This clone was detected ten times or more. This sequence joins TRBV6-2 or TRBV6-3 and TRBJ2-2, with D possibly being TRBD1 (6 bases). Trimming cost V 6 bases and J 4 bases, with 21 bases left between them. Germline V gene data show CDR1 as MNHEY and CDR2 as SVGEGT. This CDR3 has 17 residues. CDR3 in DNA: TGTGCCAGCAGCGAGCCCGCAACGGACAGCCGCACCGGGGAGCTGTTTTTT. This translates into CASSEPATDSRTGELFF.

This chain links TRBV11-2 with TRBJ1-2, with D possibly being TRBD1 (6 bases). V was pared by 4 bases and J by 5 bases, with 23 bases between. This CDR3 has 17 residues. From germline, CDR1 is SGHAT and CDR2 FQNNGV. CDR3 loop: CASSSTGTSKLVYGYTF. CDR3 DNA sequence: TGTGCCAGCAGCTCCACAGGGACAAGTAAACTGGTTTATGGCTACACCTTC.

The chain recombines TRBV14 with TRBJ2-1, with D unresolved. CDR1 is SGHDN, CDR2 FVKESK, per germline. The CDR3 has 15 residues. V shed 0 bases and J shed 3 bases, with 9 bases lying between them. The CDR3 region is CASSQDLESYNEQFF. The CDR3 DNA is TGTGCCAGCAGCCAAGACCTGGAGAGCTACAATGAGCAGTTCTTC.

The chain combines TRBV15 with TRBJ1-1; TRBD1 is a possible D gene (5 bases). The CDR3 totals 13 residues. Germline CDR1 and CDR2: LNHNV and YYDKDF (reference sequence). V gave up 3 bases and J gave up 1 base, with 6 bases separating them. CDR3 protein: CATSSQGNTEAFF. For the CDR3, the DNA is TGTGCCACCAGCAGCCAGGGGAACACTGAAGCTTTCTTT.

The rearrangement uses TRBV13 and TRBJ2-3; weak D call: TRBD2 (6 bases). The CDR3 totals 17 residues. Per the germline V gene, CDR1 is PRHDT and CDR2 is FYEKMQ (reference sequence). V lost 0 bases and J lost 0, with 13 bases in between. The CDR3 bases are TGTGCCAGCAGCTTAGGTAGCGGCACGGCAAGCACAGATACGCAGTATTTT. Translating it yields CASSLGSGTASTDTQYF. The variable domain in full, completed from reference TRBV13 and TRBJ2-3, reads AAGVIQSPRHLIKEKRETATLKCYPIPRHDTVYWYQQGPGQDPQFLISFYEKMQSDKGSIPDRFSAQQFSDYHSELNMSSLELGDSALYFCASSLGSGTASTDTQYFGPGTRLTVL.

This clone is a singleton in its sample. This chain joins TRBV5-1 and TRBJ2-3, with 10 bases identical to TRBD1. The CDR3 has 16 residues. Germline trimming cut 0 bases from V and 3 bases from J; bases unmatched to any gene: 4. CDR1 is SGHRS and CDR2 is YFSETQ in the germline V gene. The CDR3 DNA is TGCGCCAGCAGCTTGGCCAGGACAGGGGGAACAGATACGCAGTATTTT. This encodes CASSLARTGGTDTQYF.

The chain combines TRBV19 with TRBJ1-1; TRBD1 agrees at 9 bases. CDR1 LNHDA and CDR2 SQIVND come from the germline V gene (reference sequence). The trim removed 4 bases at V and 4 bases at J, leaving 10 bases unmatched. This CDR3 comprises 16 residues. The CDR3 DNA is TGTGCCAGTAGTAAAACAGGACAGGGACAGGGCACTGAAGCTTTCTTT. Translation: CASSKTGQGQGTEAFF.

This chain links TRBV9 with TRBJ1-1; D unresolved. CDR1 SGDLS and CDR2 YYNGEE come from the germline V gene. Trimming cost V 3 bases and J 12 bases, with 15 bases left between them. The CDR3 loop spans 12 amino acids. The CDR3 region is CASSGVGGETFF. The CDR3 region has the DNA TGTGCCAGCAGCGGAGTTGGCGGGGAGACTTTCTTT.

This chain joins TRBV6-6 and TRBJ2-7; 7 nucleotides line up with TRBD2. This CDR3 has 14 residues. CDR1 and CDR2 from the germline V gene are MNHNY and SVGAGI (reference sequence). Trimming at V came to 0 bases and at J to 2 bases, leaving 1 base not matched to a gene. As DNA, the CDR3 is TGTGCCAGCAGTTACTCGGGGGGGACCTACGAGCAGTACTTC. Protein sequence: CASSYSGGTYEQYF.

The V call is TRBV5-6, the J call TRBJ1-1; D might be TRBD1 (6 bases). The CDR3 runs 17 residues. The germline V gene encodes CDR1 SGHDT and CDR2 YYEEEE. Trimming took off 4 bases at V and 0 bases at J, with 19 bases between the two ends. CDR3 sequence: CASSSYRAVGMNTEAFF. DNA for the CDR3: TGTGCCAGCAGCAGCTACAGGGCGGTTGGGATGAACACTGAAGCTTTCTTT.

The CDR3 is CASSLVLTGYEQYF. The CDR3 DNA reads as TGTGCCAGCAGCTTAGTGCTGACAGGTTACGAGCAGTACTTC. The V and J genes are TRBV11-1 and TRBJ2-7; maybe TRBD1 (6 bases). Germline V gene sequence: CDR1 SGHAT, CDR2 FQDESV (reference sequence). The CDR3 spans 14 residues. V was clipped by 1 base and J by 4 bases, with 11 bases between them.

The V gene is TRBV4-1, the J gene TRBJ1-1; D is uncertain. The CDR3 consists of 15 residues. Germline CDR1 MGHRA, CDR2 YSYEKL. The germline V and J ends were trimmed by 0 bases and 4 bases, with 12 bases remaining between them. The DNA for the CDR3 is TGCGCCAGCAGCCAAGAAGGCGGCGTCGGCACTGAAGCTTTCTTT. Translated: CASSQEGGVGTEAFF.

This chain joins TRBV14 and TRBJ1-2, with a weak D call TRBD1 (5 bases). Germline V gene lookup returns CDR1 SGHDN and CDR2 FVKESK. The V and J ends lost 1 base and 5 bases respectively, with 8 bases between them. This CDR3 comprises 13 residues. As DNA, the CDR3 is TGTGCCAGCAGCCAAGTAAGGGGTTATGGCTACACCTTC. Protein product: CASSQVRGYGYTF. Variable domain in full (rest from reference TRBV14 and TRBJ1-2): EAGVTQFPSHSVIEKGQTVTLRCDPISGHDNLYWYRRVMGKEIKFLLHFVKESKQDESGMPNNRFLAERTGGTYSTLKVQPAELEDSGVYFCASSQVRGYGYTFGSGTRLTVV.

This chain links TRBV2 with TRBJ1-1; D not resolved. This CDR3 spans 12 amino acids. Trimming took 6 bases from V and 1 from J, leaving 6 bases between them. From germline, CDR1 is SNHLY and CDR2 FYNNEI. CDR3 in amino acids: CASSHTNTEAFF. Written as DNA, the CDR3 is TGTGCCAGCAGCCACACGAACACTGAAGCTTTCTTT.

This chain links TRBV5-1 with TRBJ1-1; TRBD1 aligns across 11 bases. Germline lookup yields CDR1 SGHRS and CDR2 YFSETQ. The CDR3 is made up of 15 amino acids. V dropped 4 bases and J dropped 4; count of bases not matched to a gene: 6. The CDR3 DNA reads TGCGCCAGCAGCAGCGCCGGGACAGGGGGCACTGAAGCTTTCTTT. Translation gives CASSSAGTGGTEAFF.

J is TRBJ1-1 and V is TRBV19, with 7 nucleotides matching TRBD1. Germline V gives CDR1 LNHDA, CDR2 SQIVND (reference sequence). CDR3 length equals 15 residues. The ends lost 3 bases at V and 0 bases at J; junction bases unmatched: 4. DNA for the CDR3: TGTGCCAGTAGTATTTACCAGGGGGTGAACACTGAAGCTTTCTTT. It yields the protein CASSIYQGVNTEAFF.

DNA of the CDR3: TGCGCCAGCAGCTTGGATGGTCGGACTGAAGCTTTCTTT. Translated, it gives CASSLDGRTEAFF. The genes are TRBV5-1 and TRBJ1-1; no reliable D call. The CDR3 extends over 13 amino acids. CDR1 is SGHRS, CDR2 YFSETQ, per germline. V was pared by 0 bases and J by 5 bases, with 8 bases between.

The chain couples TRBV19 to TRBJ1-5; D uncertain. The germline CDR1 and CDR2 sequences are LNHDA and SQIVND (reference sequence). CDR3 length equals 14 residues. The germline V and J ends were trimmed by 3 bases and 3 bases, with 9 bases remaining between them. CDR3 DNA: TGTGCCAGTAGTATTGAGGTTATCAATCAGCCCCAGCATTTT. It translates to CASSIEVINQPQHF.

This chain links TRBV7-9 with TRBJ2-1; D is unresolved. The CDR3 length is 16 residues. Trimming removed 3 bases at V and 4 bases at J, with 16 bases between. CDR1 and CDR2 from the germline V gene are SEHNR and FQNEAQ (reference sequence). Here the CDR3 reads CASSFLQSQQYNEQFF. The CDR3, as DNA: TGTGCCAGCAGCTTTCTCCAATCCCAACAATACAATGAGCAGTTCTTC.

V and J are TRBV5-1 and TRBJ1-2; D is possibly TRBD1 (5 bases). The V gene lost 4 bases and the J gene lost 4 bases, with 14 bases spanning the gap. CDR3 length: 14 amino acids. Germline lookup yields CDR1 SGHRS and CDR2 YFSETQ. The CDR3 coding sequence is TGCGCCAGCAGCAATGGACAAGACCTCTATGGCTACACCTTC. Its protein product is CASSNGQDLYGYTF.